The table lists the clone carrying this TCR beta chain with a count of one. CDR3 size: 12 residues. V was trimmed by 5 bases and J by 6 bases, leaving 10 bases between them. Looked up from germline, CDR1 is SEHNR and CDR2 is FQNEAQ (reference sequence). Profiling relied on immunoSEQ multiplex PCR, and the TCRdb table lists in-frame clones only, not all of them. The table includes 96,000 or so clones, more than 80% detected once. The data originate from a study of control samples from healthy donors and cancer patients. This chain joins TRBV7-9 and TRBJ2-5; D is unclear. Material for sequencing was blood. This TCR came from a man in his late teens or twenties in good health. The CDR3 nucleotides read TGTGCCAGCAGCCCCTCGACCCAGACCCAGTACTTC. This gives the protein CASSPSTQTQYF.